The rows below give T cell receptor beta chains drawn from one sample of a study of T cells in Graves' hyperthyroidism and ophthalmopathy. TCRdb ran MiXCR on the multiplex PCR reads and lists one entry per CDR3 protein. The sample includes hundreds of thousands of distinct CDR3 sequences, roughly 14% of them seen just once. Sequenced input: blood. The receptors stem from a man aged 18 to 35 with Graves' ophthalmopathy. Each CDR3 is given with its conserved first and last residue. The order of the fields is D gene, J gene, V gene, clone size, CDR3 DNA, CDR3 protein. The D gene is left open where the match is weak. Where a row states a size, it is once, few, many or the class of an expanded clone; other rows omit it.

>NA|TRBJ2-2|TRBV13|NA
TGTGCCAGCAGTTACTCGGCGGCGAACACCGGGGAGCTGTTTTTT
CASSYSAANTGELFF
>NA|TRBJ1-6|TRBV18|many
TGTGCCAGCTCACCGGACTACAGCGGACCTGATTCACCCCTCCACTTT
CASSPDYSGPDSPLHF
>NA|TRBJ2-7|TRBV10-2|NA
TGCGCCAGCAGTGATGTATACAGGGAGACCGAGCAGTACTTC
CASSDVYRETEQYF
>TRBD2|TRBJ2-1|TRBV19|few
TGTGCCAGTAGCTCCCTAGCGGGAGTCAATGAGCAGTTCTTC
CASSSLAGVNEQFF
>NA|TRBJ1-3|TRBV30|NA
TGTGCCTGGAGTGTACGGGGCAGAAGCTCTGGAAACACCATATATTTT
CAWSVRGRSSGNTIYF
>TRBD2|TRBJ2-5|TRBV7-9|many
TGTGCCAGCAGCTTTGGCCAGGGAGGGGACGAAGAGACCCAGTACTTC
CASSFGQGGDEETQYF
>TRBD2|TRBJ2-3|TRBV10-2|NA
TGCGCCAGCAAGACTTCGACCGGGACTAGCGGGGGGGAGACGCAGTATTTT
CASKTSTGTSGGETQYF
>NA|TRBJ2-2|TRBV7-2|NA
TGTGCCAGCAGCTTAACGCCTCGGACCCTTTTCACCGGGGAGCTGTTTTTT
CASSLTPRTLFTGELFF
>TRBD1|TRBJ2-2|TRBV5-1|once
TGCGCCAGCAGCTACGGCCGACAGGGTTTTGCCGGGGAGCTGTTTTTT
CASSYGRQGFAGELFF
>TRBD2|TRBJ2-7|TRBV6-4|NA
TGTGCCAGCTGGGGGCCGGGGCTAGCGGGAGGGCCCTACGAGCAGCACTTC
CASWGPGLAGGPYEQHF
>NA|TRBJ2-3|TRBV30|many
TGTGCCTGGAGGACTATCACAGATACGCAGTATTTT
CAWRTITDTQYF
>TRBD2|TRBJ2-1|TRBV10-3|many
TGTGCCTCAGGCTCGGGGACTAGCGGGTTCAGGAGCTCCTACAATGAGCAGTTCTTC
CASGSGTSGFRSSYNEQFF
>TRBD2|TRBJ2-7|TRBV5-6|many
TGTGCCAGCAGCTGGGCTACTAGCGGACCCTACGAGCAGTACTTC
CASSWATSGPYEQYF
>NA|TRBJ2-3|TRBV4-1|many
TGCGCCAGCAGCCACGGAGCCATCAACTCAGATACGCAGTATTTT
CASSHGAINSDTQYF
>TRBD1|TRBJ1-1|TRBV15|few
TGTGCCACCAGCACAGACAGGGGGCGTGAAGCTTTCTTT
CATSTDRGREAFF
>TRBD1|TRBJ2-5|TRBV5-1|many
TGCGCCAGCAGCTTGGGGGACAGCAGCGGGACCCAGTACTTC
CASSLGDSSGTQYF
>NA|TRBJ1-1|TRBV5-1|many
TGCGCCAGCAGCTTGAGGGGGTTGAACACTGAAGCTTTCTTT
CASSLRGLNTEAFF
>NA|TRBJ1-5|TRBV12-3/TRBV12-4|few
TGTGCCAGCAGTGGTCGGCTGAATCAGCCCCAGCATTTT
CASSGRLNQPQHF
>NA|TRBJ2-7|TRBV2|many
TGTGCCAGCAGTGACTTCTCCTACGAGCAGTACTTC
CASSDFSYEQYF
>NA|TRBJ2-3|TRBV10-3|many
TGTGCCATCAGTGGGCTAGCGATGGTGGGAGATACGCAGTATTTT
CAISGLAMVGDTQYF
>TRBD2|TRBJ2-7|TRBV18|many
TGTGCCAGCTCCGGACTAGCGGGCTCCTACGAGCAGTACTTC
CASSGLAGSYEQYF
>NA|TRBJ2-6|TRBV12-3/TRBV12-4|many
TGTGCCAGCAGCCCTAGGGGATCTGGGGCCAACGTCCTGACTTTC
CASSPRGSGANVLTF
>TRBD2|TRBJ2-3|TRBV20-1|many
TGCAGTGCTAGAGATGGCGGGGGGCGGGATACGCAGTATTTT
CSARDGGGRDTQYF
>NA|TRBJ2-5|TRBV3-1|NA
TGTGCCAGCAGCCAACGAAGGGACCAAGAGACCCAGTACTTC
CASSQRRDQETQYF
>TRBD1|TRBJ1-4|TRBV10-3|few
TGTGCCATCAGTGAGACAGGGGTAGGCGAAAAACTGTTTTTT
CAISETGVGEKLFF
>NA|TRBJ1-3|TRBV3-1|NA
TGTGCCAGCAGCCAAGGTTATACAGGGCCAGGAAACACCATATATTTT
CASSQGYTGPGNTIYF
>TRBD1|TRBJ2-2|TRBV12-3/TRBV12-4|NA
TGTGCCAGCAGGACGACAGGGACATCGAACACCGGGGAGCTGTTTTTT
CASRTTGTSNTGELFF
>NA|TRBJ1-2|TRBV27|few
TGTGCCAGCAGTTCTGACGGACCCTATGGCTACACCTTC
CASSSDGPYGYTF
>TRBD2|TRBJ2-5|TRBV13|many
TGTGCCAGCAGCCCACCCGCCGGGACTATAGAGACCCAGTACTTC
CASSPPAGTIETQYF
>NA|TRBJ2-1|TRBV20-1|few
TGCAGTGCTGCAGGCAGACGCCTCAATGAGCAGTTCTTC
CSAAGRRLNEQFF
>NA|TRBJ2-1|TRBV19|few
TGTGCCAGTAGTAAGGGCAATGAGCAGTTCTTC
CASSKGNEQFF
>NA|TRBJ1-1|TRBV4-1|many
TGCGCCAGCAGCCAATATGGGAACACTGAAGCTTTCTTT
CASSQYGNTEAFF
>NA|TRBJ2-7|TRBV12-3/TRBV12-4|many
TGTGCCAGCAGTCATCCAGGGGACGAGCAGTACTTC
CASSHPGDEQYF
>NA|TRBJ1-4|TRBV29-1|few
TGCAGCGTTGAGAGGACAACTAATGAAAAACTGTTTTTT
CSVERTTNEKLFF
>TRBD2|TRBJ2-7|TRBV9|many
TGTGCCAGCAGTGAACTAGCGGGCTACGAGCAGTACTTC
CASSELAGYEQYF
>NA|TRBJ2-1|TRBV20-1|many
TGCAGTGCTAGAGTGACGGCCAATGAGCAGTTCTTC
CSARVTANEQFF
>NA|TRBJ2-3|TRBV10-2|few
TGCGCCAGCAGTGAAAGCACACCATCGGGCACAGATACGCAGTATTTT
CASSESTPSGTDTQYF
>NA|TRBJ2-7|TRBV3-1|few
TGTGCCAGCAGCCAAGAGGGGGGTCACTACGAGCAGTACTTC
CASSQEGGHYEQYF
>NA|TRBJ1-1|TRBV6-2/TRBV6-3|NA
TGTGCCAGCAGTTACGGGCTTCCTCAGGGGCCCCTCGGAGAAGCTTTCTTT
CASSYGLPQGPLGEAFF
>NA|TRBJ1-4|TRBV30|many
TGTGCCTGGAACGACGGCCAGCCTAATGAAAAACTGTTTTTT
CAWNDGQPNEKLFF
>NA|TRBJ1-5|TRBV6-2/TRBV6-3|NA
TGTGCCAGCAGTGACGGTGTCCCGGGACCTCAGCATTTT
CASSDGVPGPQHF
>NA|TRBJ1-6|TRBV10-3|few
TGTGCCATCAGTGAGTCCGTCAGAAATTCACCCCTCCACTTT
CAISESVRNSPLHF
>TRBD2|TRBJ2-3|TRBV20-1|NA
TGCAGTGCCTGGGGGGGACCTATCTCCCTAGCGGGGGGCACAGATACGCAGTATTTT
CSAWGGPISLAGGTDTQYF
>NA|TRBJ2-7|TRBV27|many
TGTGCCAGCAGTCCAACCCCGGGACGGTTATACGAGCAGTACTTC
CASSPTPGRLYEQYF
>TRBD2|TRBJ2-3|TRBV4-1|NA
TGCGCCAGCAGCCAAGGGGCAGGTCCGGGACTAGCTACAGATACGCAGTATTTT
CASSQGAGPGLATDTQYF
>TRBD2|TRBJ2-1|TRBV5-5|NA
TGTGCCAGCAGCCAACAACCGACGGTAGCGGGCTACAATGAGCAGTTCTTC
CASSQQPTVAGYNEQFF
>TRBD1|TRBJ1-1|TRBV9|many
TGTGCCAGCAGCGTAGAGGGGGGACAGGGTCGAGCTTTCTTT
CASSVEGGQGRAFF
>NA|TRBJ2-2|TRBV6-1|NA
TGTGCCAGCAGTGAGACCCCGAACACCGGGGAGCTGTTTTTT
CASSETPNTGELFF
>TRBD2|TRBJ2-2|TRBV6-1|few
TGTGCCAGCAGTGAAAGGCGGGGGGGGACGACCGGGGAGCTGTTTTTT
CASSERRGGTTGELFF
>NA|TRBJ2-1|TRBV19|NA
TGTGCCAGTCACGCAGGGACTTACAATGAGCAGTTCTTC
CASHAGTYNEQFF